A selection of T cell receptor beta chains follows, all from one sample in a study of cytomegalovirus exposure and HLA in healthy donors. Only in-frame clones appear in the TCRdb table, and some are missing; sequencing was by immunoSEQ multiplex PCR. This table has just over 200,000 clones, approximately 79% appearing once. Sequenced: PBMCs. The receptors were gathered from a middle-aged man in good health and CMV-seronegative. Each CDR3 is given with its conserved first and last residue. Each record gives: V gene, clone size, J gene, D gene, CDR3 protein, CDR3 DNA. The D gene is left open where the match is weak. Clone size is given for some rows only: seen once, a few or many times, or a class if the clone is expanded.

TRBV25-1	few	TRBJ1-2	.	CASSDPGGNYGYTF	TGTGCCAGCAGTGATCCCGGGGGTAACTATGGCTACACCTTC
TRBV28	.	TRBJ2-2	TRBD2	CASSPWTSGGTGELFF	TGTGCCAGCAGTCCATGGACTAGCGGAGGCACCGGGGAGCTGTTTTTT
TRBV7-8	.	TRBJ1-1	.	CASSLPGNTEAFF	TGTGCCAGCAGCTTACCAGGGAACACTGAAGCTTTCTTT
TRBV4-1	.	TRBJ1-1	.	CASSQEGLGRANTEAFF	TGCGCCAGCAGCCAAGAGGGATTAGGCAGGGCGAACACTGAAGCTTTCTTT
TRBV7-9	.	TRBJ2-2	TRBD1	CASSLTTGGANGELFF	TGTGCCAGCAGCTTGACGACAGGGGGCGCGAACGGGGAGCTGTTTTTT
TRBV25-1	.	TRBJ2-5	TRBD2	CASSPRRGATQYF	TGTGCCAGCAGTCCCCGGCGGGGGGCGACCCAGTACTTC
TRBV4-2	.	TRBJ2-3	.	CASSQDRGTDTQYF	TGTGCCAGCAGCCAAGATCGGGGCACAGATACGCAGTATTTT
TRBV2	.	TRBJ1-4	.	CASSEGANQKLFF	TGTGCCAGCAGTGAAGGGGCAAACCAAAAACTGTTTTTT
TRBV5-1	.	TRBJ1-1	.	CASSLAGGLNTEAFF	TGCGCCAGCAGCTTGGCCGGGGGGCTTAACACTGAAGCTTTCTTT
TRBV10-1	.	TRBJ2-2	.	CASGPRGTGELFF	TGCGCCAGCGGCCCCAGGGGAACCGGGGAGCTGTTTTTT
TRBV5-1	.	TRBJ2-7	TRBD1	CASSMDRGEQYF	TGCGCCAGCAGCATGGACAGGGGCGAGCAGTACTTC
TRBV5-1	few	TRBJ2-1	.	CASSLEARRGNEQFF	TGCGCCAGCAGCTTGGAGGCGAGGCGGGGCAATGAGCAGTTCTTC
TRBV7-2	.	TRBJ1-3	.	CASSEQGNTIYF	TGTGCCAGCAGCGAACAGGGAAACACCATATATTTT
TRBV19	.	TRBJ1-3	.	CASSRDRESGNTIYF	TGTGCCAGTTCTCGGGACCGGGAGTCCGGAAACACCATATATTTT
TRBV28	.	TRBJ2-3	TRBD2	CASSLRVGGGGTQYF	TGTGCCAGCAGTTTACGGGTAGGCGGGGGAGGTACGCAGTATTTT
TRBV7-2	few	TRBJ1-1	.	CASSLRTGQRTEAFF	TGTGCCAGCAGCTTAAGAACAGGGCAGAGGACTGAAGCTTTCTTT
TRBV6-5	.	TRBJ2-2	TRBD2	CASRKAGAGELFF	TGTGCCAGCAGGAAAGCGGGAGCCGGGGAGCTGTTTTTT
TRBV19	once	TRBJ2-6	TRBD2	CASSAIRTSGGSSGANVLTF	TGTGCCAGTAGCGCAATCCGGACTAGCGGGGGGAGCTCTGGGGCCAACGTCCTGACTTTC
TRBV6-1	.	TRBJ2-7	.	CASRTVDFPYEQYF	TGTGCCAGCCGTACGGTGGACTTTCCCTACGAGCAGTACTTC
TRBV19	.	TRBJ1-5	.	CASSIEQAIQPQHF	TGTGCCAGTAGTATAGAACAGGCTATTCAGCCCCAGCATTTT
TRBV7-9	.	TRBJ2-1	.	CASSRLGYYNEQFF	TGTGCCAGCAGCAGGTTGGGCTACTACAATGAGCAGTTCTTC
TRBV11-2	.	TRBJ2-2	.	CASSLMAGTGELFF	TGTGCCAGCAGCTTAATGGCCGGGACCGGGGAGCTGTTTTTT
TRBV6-5	.	TRBJ1-1	TRBD1	CASSYSTGGGTEAFF	TGTGCCAGCAGTTACTCGACAGGGGGCGGCACTGAAGCTTTCTTT
TRBV6-7	.	TRBJ1-4	.	CASSSLPTGGEDEKLFF	TGTGCCAGCAGTTCCCTGCCGACAGGCGGAGAAGATGAAAAACTGTTTTTT
TRBV28	.	TRBJ2-7	TRBD1	CASSRFQDRGSYEQYF	TGTGCCAGCAGTCGCTTTCAGGACAGGGGGTCCTACGAGCAGTACTTC
TRBV28	.	TRBJ1-1	.	CASSTRGLTAFF	TGTGCCAGCAGTACGCGGGGTCTGACAGCTTTCTTT
TRBV7-6	once	TRBJ2-7	TRBD1	CASSTPGTGLYF	TGTGCCAGCAGCACCCCCGGGACAGGGTTGTACTTC
TRBV9	.	TRBJ1-4	TRBD1	CASAPSGQINEKLFF	TGTGCCAGCGCGCCATCGGGACAGATTAATGAAAAACTGTTTTTT
TRBV29-1	.	TRBJ1-2	.	CSVVGGYGYTF	TGCAGCGTTGTCGGGGGCTATGGCTACACCTTC
TRBV19	.	TRBJ2-3	TRBD1	CASSAGQGGLTDTQYF	TGTGCCAGTAGTGCGGGACAGGGGGGACTCACAGATACGCAGTATTTT
TRBV10-3	.	TRBJ1-3	.	CAISPGGRNTIYF	TGTGCCATCAGTCCCGGGGGGAGAAACACCATATATTTT
TRBV11-3	.	TRBJ2-7	.	CASSLGGPYEQYF	TGTGCCAGCAGCTTAGGGGGGCCCTACGAGCAGTACTTC
TRBV28	.	TRBJ2-5	TRBD1	CASSSRGRVETQYF	TGTGCCAGCAGTTCCAGGGGGCGCGTGGAGACCCAGTACTTC